Following are 8 T cell receptor beta chains from one sample sequenced in a study of control samples from healthy donors and cancer patients. TCRdb keeps only in-frame clones here, not all; method: immunoSEQ multiplex PCR. This sample has 90,000 or so clones; approximately 84% occur once, and the top ten carry under 40%. Sequenced sample: PBMCs. The receptors come from a man in his 70s with lung cancer.

The chain carries TRBV20-1 and TRBJ2-7; D is undetermined. V was pared by 5 bases and J by 7 bases, with 12 bases between. The germline gives CDR1 DFQATT, CDR2 SNEGSKA (reference sequence). This CDR3 is 11 amino acids long. CDR3 nucleotide sequence: TGCAGTGCTTGGTCCCAATTGGAGCAGTACTTC. This gives the protein CSAWSQLEQYF.

The rearrangement uses TRBV3-1 (or the pseudogene TRBV3-2) and TRBJ2-1; TRBD1 or TRBD2 may be the D gene (6 bases each). The ends were cut back, 0 bases at V and 10 bases at J, with 16 bases in the middle. Germline lookup yields CDR1 LGHDT and CDR2 YNNKEL (reference sequence). The CDR3 is made up of 15 amino acids. The CDR3 sequence is CASSQDGGQGPEQFF. In DNA, the CDR3 is TGTGCCAGCAGCCAAGACGGGGGCCAGGGCCCGGAGCAGTTCTTC.

This clone appeared a few times. The gene calls are TRBV24-1 and TRBJ2-7, with TRBD1 matching over 12 bases. CDR1 KGHDR and CDR2 SFDVKD come from the germline V gene. The CDR3 is 15 amino acids. The ends lost 9 bases at V and 3 bases at J; junction bases unmatched: 8. The CDR3 sequence: CATAPGQGARYEQYF. The CDR3 DNA is TGTGCCACCGCCCCGGGACAGGGGGCGCGCTACGAGCAGTACTTC.

The rearrangement uses TRBV5-1 and TRBJ1-1; no firm D call. Germline V gene data show CDR1 as SGHRS and CDR2 as YFSETQ. CDR3 length equals 14 residues. Trimming removed 1 base at V and 1 base at J, with 8 bases between. The CDR3 DNA follows: TGCGCCAGCAGCTTGTGGGGAAGGAACACTGAAGCTTTCTTT. Its translation: CASSLWGRNTEAFF. Together with reference TRBV5-1 and TRBJ1-1, the CDR3 gives the full variable domain: KAGVTQTPRYLIKTRGQQVTLSCSPISGHRSVSWYQQTPGQGLQFLFEYFSETQRNKGNFPGRFSGRQFSNSRSEMNVSTLELGDSALYLCASSLWGRNTEAFFGQGTRLTVV.

The CDR3 sequence is CASSRGGITLHF. DNA of the CDR3: TGTGCCAGCAGTCGAGGGGGTATCACCCTCCACTTT. This sequence joins TRBV6-5 and TRBJ1-6; D is possibly TRBD1 (6 bases). The CDR3 has 12 amino acids. The germline V and J ends were trimmed by 5 bases and 14 bases, with 13 bases remaining between them. The V gene's germline CDR1 is MNHEY and CDR2 SVGAGI.

On this clone: Different DNA sequences within this sample yield the same CDR3. The chain combines TRBV5-1 with TRBJ1-4; TRBD1 agrees at 11 bases. V gave up 6 bases and J gave up 6 bases; unmatched junction bases: 22. The CDR3 extends over 20 amino acids. Germline CDR1 SGHRS, CDR2 YFSETQ. CDR3 loop: CASTSVGLDRGRAGDEKLFF. The CDR3 DNA reads TGCGCCAGCACCTCCGTTGGGCTGGACAGGGGGCGTGCGGGGGATGAAAAACTGTTTTTT.

Here the CDR3 DNA reads TGTGCCAGCAGCTTAGCGGGGGGGCCGGGAGAGACCCAGTACTTC. Its translation is CASSLAGGPGETQYF. The rearrangement joins TRBV7-3 to TRBJ2-5; 9 bases line up with TRBD2. With V trimmed by 2 bases and J by 4 bases, 5 bases remained unmatched. The CDR3 sequence is 15 residues long. Per the germline V gene, CDR1 is SGHTA and CDR2 is FQGTGA.

The V call is TRBV2, the J call TRBJ2-5; 11 bases are a match to TRBD1. The CDR3 loop spans 15 amino acids. V was pared by 6 bases and J by 5 bases, with 8 bases of the junction left unmatched. From germline, CDR1 is SNHLY and CDR2 FYNNEI. The CDR3 DNA reads as TGTGCCAGCAGACCGAGGACAGGGGGCGGCGAGACCCAGTACTTC. It yields the protein CASRPRTGGGETQYF.